Following are 9 T cell receptor beta chains from one sample sequenced in a study of cytomegalovirus exposure and HLA in healthy donors. Here immunoSEQ multiplex PCR was the method, and the copy in TCRdb shows in-frame clones only, minus some. Here the sample spans approximately 220,000 clones, about 93% being singletons. Sequenced material: PBMCs. Receptors were obtained from a woman between 18 and 30 years old in good health and CMV-seronegative.

The chain employs TRBV30 and TRBJ1-1; TRBD1 matches 7 bases. V trimming: 3 bases; J trimming: 1 base; junction bases outside the gene matches: 8. CDR3 length: 15 amino acids. Per the germline V gene, CDR1 is GTSNPN and CDR2 is SVGIG (reference sequence). The CDR3 loop is CAWSSLQGRNTEAFF. CDR3 coding DNA: TGTGCCTGGAGCTCACTACAGGGGCGGAACACTGAAGCTTTCTTT. Drawing the rest from reference TRBV30 and TRBJ1-1, the complete variable domain is SQTIHQWPATLVQPVGSPLSLECTVEGTSNPNLYWYRQAAGRGLQLLFYSVGIGQISSEVPQNLSASRPQDRQFILSSKKLLLSDSGFYLCAWSSLQGRNTEAFFGQGTRLTVV.

The chain links TRBV25-1 to TRBJ2-2; 14 bases agree with TRBD2. V dropped 5 bases and J dropped 5; count of bases not matched to a gene: 10. Germline V CDR1 and CDR2: MGHDK, SYGVNS. The CDR3 length is 18 residues. This CDR3 is CASSTQTGLAGVTGELFF. The CDR3 region has the DNA TGTGCCAGCAGTACACAAACGGGACTAGCGGGAGTTACCGGGGAGCTGTTTTTT.

V gene TRBV6-1 combines with J gene TRBJ2-5; a possible D gene is TRBD1 (5 bases). V was trimmed by 0 bases and J by 4 bases, leaving 12 bases between them. The CDR3 consists of 15 residues. Germline CDR1 is MNHNS and CDR2 is SASEGT. In DNA, the CDR3 is TGTGCCAGCAGTGAAGCCCCAGGGTTAGGAGAGACCCAGTACTTC. Protein product: CASSEAPGLGETQYF.

This clone has a single count. V and J are TRBV7-8 and TRBJ1-5; D is ambiguous. Per the germline V gene, CDR1 is SGHVS and CDR2 is FQNEAQ. V lost 4 bases, J lost 4 bases, and 8 bases lay in between. This CDR3 has 13 residues. CDR3 in amino acids: CASSSTDNQPQHF. CDR3 sequence (DNA): TGTGCCAGCAGCTCAACAGATAATCAGCCCCAGCATTTT.

This chain connects TRBV30 to TRBJ2-3, with 9 bases aligning to TRBD1. J lost 4 bases, V lost 1 base, and 6 bases had no gene match. The CDR3 runs 15 residues. CDR1 and CDR2 (germline): GTSNPN, SVGIG (reference sequence). The CDR3 DNA reads TGTGCCTGGAGTGCCTCGGGACAGGGCTCAGATACGCAGTATTTT. This sequence encodes CAWSASGQGSDTQYF.

The chain has TRBV7-7 and TRBJ2-5; TRBD1 might be the D (6 bases). Per the germline V gene, CDR1 is SSHAT and CDR2 is FNYEAQ (reference sequence). The V end lost 5 bases, the J end lost 5 bases, and 18 bases lay between the germline ends. The CDR3 length is 15 residues. The CDR3 coding sequence is TGTGCCAGCAGCAAGTCTCCAGGGGATTTCGAGACCCAGTACTTC. It encodes CASSKSPGDFETQYF.

The chain couples TRBV5-1 to TRBJ2-5, with a tentative D call TRBD1 (6 bases). Trimming cost V 4 bases and J 3 bases, with 7 bases left between them. This CDR3 comprises 12 residues. CDR1 and CDR2 from the germline V gene are SGHRS and YFSETQ. The CDR3 reads CASSPGEETQYF. The CDR3, as DNA: TGCGCCAGCAGCCCAGGGGAAGAGACCCAGTACTTC.

Only one count was recorded for this clone. This chain joins TRBV6-1 and TRBJ2-6; D is ambiguous. Between the trimmed V and J ends, which lost 6 bases and 4 bases, there was a span of 7 bases. The germline V gene has CDR1 MNHNS and CDR2 SASEGT. The CDR3 length is 13 residues. In DNA, the CDR3 is TGTGCCAGCAGCGCGGTAGGGGCCAACGTCCTGACTTTC. Residues: CASSAVGANVLTF.

The J gene is TRBJ1-2, the V gene TRBV15; TRBD1 is a possible D gene (5 bases). Germline loops: CDR1 LNHNV, CDR2 YYDKDF (reference sequence). The CDR3 extends over 15 amino acids. Trimming cost V 2 bases and J 4 bases, with 14 bases left between them. For the CDR3, the DNA is TGTGCCACCAGCAGATCCAGGGTAGGCGGCTATGGCTACACCTTC. This gives the protein CATSRSRVGGYGYTF.